What follows are 23 T cell receptor beta chains derived from one specimen sequenced in a study of cytotoxic CD8 clonotypes in ibrutinib-treated CLL. The assay was immunoSEQ multiplex PCR, and TCRdb's table has in-frame clones only and misses some. The sample yields about 160,000 clones, 81% seen once. The specimen comprised PBMCs, sampled after 12 months of ibrutinib treatment. These receptors were collected from a human donor with chronic lymphocytic leukemia.

The chain has TRBV30 and TRBJ2-7; the D gene could be TRBD1 or TRBD2 (5 bases each). V was clipped by 1 base and J by 4 bases, with 17 bases between them. Germline V gives CDR1 GTSNPN, CDR2 SVGIG (reference sequence). CDR3 size: 15 residues. The CDR3 sequence: CAWSAGPLVLYEQYF. The DNA for the CDR3 is TGTGCCTGGAGTGCGGGACCCCTGGTGTTGTACGAGCAGTACTTC.

The V and J genes are TRBV11-2 and TRBJ2-5, with TRBD2 matching 8 bases. The CDR3 consists of 14 residues. Germline lookup yields CDR1 SGHAT and CDR2 FQNNGV. With 1 base clipped from V and 4 bases from J, the junction kept 2 bases outside the gene matches. This chain's CDR3 is CASSLAGGLETQYF. The CDR3 DNA reads TGTGCCAGCAGCTTAGCGGGGGGGCTAGAGACCCAGTACTTC. Variable domain in full (rest from reference TRBV11-2 and TRBJ2-5): EAGVAQSPRYKIIEKRQSVAFWCNPISGHATLYWYQQILGQGPKLLIQFQNNGVVDDSQLPKDRFSAERLKGVDSTLKIQPAKLEDSAVYLCASSLAGGLETQYFGPGTRLLVL.

V and J are TRBV19 and TRBJ2-1; 8 bases agree with TRBD2. CDR1 LNHDA and CDR2 SQIVND come from the germline V gene (reference sequence). The CDR3 runs to 15 residues. With V trimmed by 6 bases and J by 4 bases, 8 bases remained unmatched. CDR3 coding DNA: TGTGCCAGTAGCAAACTAGCGGATCCTTACAATGAGCAGTTCTTC. This sequence encodes CASSKLADPYNEQFF. Full variable domain (outside the CDR3, taken from reference TRBV19 and TRBJ2-1): DGGITQSPKYLFRKEGQNVTLSCEQNLNHDAMYWYRQDPGQGLRLIYYSQIVNDFQKGDIAEGYSVSREKKESFPLTVTSAQKNPTAFYLCASSKLADPYNEQFFGPGTRLTVL.

The rearrangement joins TRBV5-6 to TRBJ2-1; the match to TRBD2 covers 10 bases. The germline V gene encodes CDR1 SGHDT and CDR2 YYEEEE. V shed 1 base, J shed 4 bases, and the junction held 8 bases outside the gene matches. This CDR3 has 17 residues. The CDR3 DNA reads TGTGCCAGCAGCTTGTCCAGAACTAGCGGGATTTACAATGAGCAGTTCTTC. Amino acids: CASSLSRTSGIYNEQFF.

The chain links TRBV7-8 to TRBJ1-4; the D gene is possibly TRBD1 (6 bases). Germline V gene lookup returns CDR1 SGHVS and CDR2 FQNEAQ. This CDR3 spans 11 amino acids. V lost 7 bases and J 11 bases, leaving 11 bases between the germline ends. The CDR3, as DNA: TGTGCCAGCACCCTGGGGGCTAAACTGTTTTTT. It codes for CASTLGAKLFF.

In DNA, the CDR3 is TGTGCCAGCAGCTTTCTACCTAGCGGATATGACTACAATGAGCAGTTCTTC. This translates into CASSFLPSGYDYNEQFF. This chain uses TRBV7-2 with TRBJ2-1, with TRBD2 identical over 7 bases. J lost 3 bases, V lost 3 bases, and 11 bases had no gene match. This CDR3 is built from 17 residues. Germline V gene lookup returns CDR1 SGHTA and CDR2 FQGNSA.

V usage is TRBV27 and J usage is TRBJ1-1; no firm D call. CDR1 and CDR2 (germline): MNHEY, SMNVEV (reference sequence). CDR3 length: 11 residues. Trimming took off 7 bases at V and 6 bases at J, with 9 bases between the two ends. CDR3 sequence reads: CASTSRAEAFF. The CDR3 region has the DNA TGTGCCAGCACCTCGAGAGCTGAAGCTTTCTTT.

This clone was detected only a few times. J is TRBJ1-4 and V is TRBV11-2; D uncertain. The CDR3 is made up of 14 amino acids. The V gene lost 3 bases and the J gene lost 4 bases, with 9 bases spanning the gap. Germline V gene lookup returns CDR1 SGHAT and CDR2 FQNNGV. The CDR3 loop reads CASSFERLNEKLFF. The CDR3 DNA reads TGTGCCAGCAGCTTCGAGCGACTTAATGAAAAACTGTTTTTT. Complete variable domain (other parts from reference TRBV11-2 and TRBJ1-4): EAGVAQSPRYKIIEKRQSVAFWCNPISGHATLYWYQQILGQGPKLLIQFQNNGVVDDSQLPKDRFSAERLKGVDSTLKIQPAKLEDSAVYLCASSFERLNEKLFFGSGTQLSVL.

This chain uses TRBV7-6 with TRBJ2-6; D unclear. Deletions cut 4 bases from V and 2 bases from J, with 12 bases between. The CDR3 is made up of 16 amino acids. CDR1 and CDR2 (germline): SGHVS, FNYEAQ. The DNA for the CDR3 is TGTGCCAGCAGCTCGTCGCCCGGACCTGGGGCCAACGTCCTGACTTTC. This gives the protein CASSSSPGPGANVLTF. Together with reference TRBV7-6 and TRBJ2-6, the CDR3 gives the full variable domain: GAGVSQSPRYKVTKRGQDVALRCDPISGHVSLYWYRQALGQGPEFLTYFNYEAQQDKSGLPNDRFSAERPEGSISTLTIQRTEQRDSAMYRCASSSSPGPGANVLTFGAGSRLTVL.

The chain carries TRBV6-6 and TRBJ2-3, with a possible D match to TRBD1 (5 bases). Trimming cost V 2 bases and J 4 bases, with 7 bases left between them. This CDR3 has 13 amino acids. Germline V gene data show CDR1 as MNHNY and CDR2 as SVGAGI (reference sequence). The CDR3 DNA reads as TGTGCCAGCAGTTACGTCAGGGCAGATACGCAGTATTTT. This sequence encodes CASSYVRADTQYF.

This clone was detected only once. The chain employs TRBV5-6 and TRBJ2-3; TRBD2 matches 8 bases. The CDR3 runs to 15 residues. Germline V gene sequence: CDR1 SGHDT, CDR2 YYEEEE. With V trimmed by 4 bases and J by 8 bases, 12 bases remained unmatched. The CDR3 DNA sequence: TGTGCCAGCAGCGCCCTAGCGGGCGTCTGGCTTACGCAGTATTTT. Protein: CASSALAGVWLTQYF.

This clone was found once. The chain carries TRBV10-2 and TRBJ1-5; TRBD1 matches at 10 bases. The CDR3 spans 18 residues. Losses at the gene ends were 5 bases for V and 1 base for J; bases not matched to a gene: 11. Per germline, CDR1 WSHSY and CDR2 SAAADI. The CDR3 nucleotides are TGCGCCAGCAGTAGGCGACAGGGGGCTTTTTGGAGCAATCAGCCCCAGCATTTT. The encoded protein is CASSRRQGAFWSNQPQHF.

The chain is built from TRBV7-2 and TRBJ2-7; D possibly corresponds to TRBD1 (6 bases). Germline V lookup: CDR1 SGHTA, CDR2 FQGNSA. The V gene lost 1 base and the J gene lost 2 bases, with 9 bases spanning the gap. CDR3 length equals 14 residues. The CDR3 loop is CASSLGGQPYEQYF. CDR3 nucleotide sequence: TGTGCCAGCAGCTTAGGCGGACAGCCCTACGAGCAGTACTTC.

This clone has just one count. The CDR3 spells CASRIGTGSYNEQFF. The CDR3 DNA reads as TGTGCCAGCAGAATAGGGACAGGGTCCTACAATGAGCAGTTCTTC. The chain recombines TRBV6-5 with TRBJ2-1, with TRBD1 matching over 9 bases. This CDR3 is built from 15 residues. Per germline, CDR1 MNHEY and CDR2 SVGAGI. V was clipped by 6 bases and J by 1 base; unmatched bases: 4.

The V gene is TRBV5-1, the J gene TRBJ2-3; weak D call: TRBD1 (6 bases). Germline V gene sequence: CDR1 SGHRS, CDR2 YFSETQ. V lost 4 bases, J lost 6 bases, and 15 bases lay in between. This CDR3 is built from 14 residues. The CDR3 spells CASSPGAGADTQYF. DNA for the CDR3: TGCGCCAGCAGCCCTGGGGCAGGGGCCGATACGCAGTATTTT.

This chain joins TRBV7-9 and TRBJ2-5; D possibly corresponds to TRBD1 (6 bases). Trimming stripped 5 bases from V and 1 base from J, with 11 bases between. The CDR3 is 14 residues long. Germline loops: CDR1 SEHNR, CDR2 FQNEAQ (reference sequence). The CDR3 region is CASSKTGIQETQYF. The CDR3 DNA reads TGTGCCAGCAGCAAAACAGGGATCCAAGAGACCCAGTACTTC.

This rearrangement joins TRBV6-5 to TRBJ2-7, with 8 bases matching TRBD1. This CDR3 is 14 amino acids long. The junction had 12 bases not matched to a gene; V was cut back by 10 bases and J by 4 bases. Per the germline V gene, CDR1 is MNHEY and CDR2 is SVGAGI. This CDR3 reads CATNRDRLVYEQYF. The CDR3 region has the DNA TGTGCCACCAACAGGGACAGGTTGGTATACGAGCAGTACTTC.

The chain has TRBV5-4 and TRBJ1-2; D is perhaps TRBD1 (6 bases). V lost 3 bases and J 5 bases, leaving 17 bases between the germline ends. The CDR3 sequence is 15 residues long. From germline, CDR1 is SGHNT and CDR2 YYREEE (reference sequence). The CDR3 region is CASSSGLEGVYGYTF. CDR3 sequence (DNA): TGTGCCAGCAGCTCGGGGTTGGAGGGGGTATATGGCTACACCTTC.

The chain carries TRBV7-9 and TRBJ1-4; no reliable D call. The germline V and J ends were trimmed by 5 bases and 7 bases, with 20 bases remaining between them. CDR3 length equals 16 residues. The germline V gene encodes CDR1 SEHNR and CDR2 FQNEAQ (reference sequence). CDR3 nucleotides: TGTGCCAGCAGCCTTACCTCGCTATCCTTTAGTGAAAAACTGTTTTTT. Translation: CASSLTSLSFSEKLFF.

The chain links TRBV10-3 to TRBJ2-7; D possibly corresponds to TRBD2 (6 bases). The germline V and J ends were trimmed by 6 bases and 6 bases, with 24 bases remaining between them. The V gene's germline CDR1 is ENHRY and CDR2 SYGVKD. The CDR3 sequence is 16 residues long. CDR3 loop: CAIRPSTSIGVSEQYF. Written as DNA, the CDR3 is TGTGCCATCAGGCCCTCGACTAGTATTGGGGTTTCCGAGCAGTACTTC.

This chain uses TRBV6-1 with TRBJ1-2; D uncertain. Trimming shortened V by 6 bases and J by 4 bases, and 9 bases separated the two germline ends. CDR3 size: 12 residues. Per germline, CDR1 MNHNS and CDR2 SASEGT. CDR3 DNA sequence: TGTGCCAGCAGGCACGGCGTCTATGGCTACACCTTC. Protein: CASRHGVYGYTF.

Only a few counts were recorded for this clone. The chain combines TRBV6-5 with TRBJ2-3, with 13 bases fitting TRBD2. The germline gives CDR1 MNHEY, CDR2 SVGAGI. The CDR3 length is 14 residues. V dropped 4 bases and J dropped 10; count of bases not matched to a gene: 5. CDR3 residues: CASSSGLAGSPQYF. DNA of the CDR3: TGTGCCAGCAGTTCGGGACTAGCGGGAAGCCCGCAGTATTTT.

In its sample, this clone was seen a few times. The rearrangement uses TRBV28 and TRBJ1-2; TRBD1 agrees at 7 bases. This CDR3 region has 15 residues. Germline values: CDR1 MDHEN, CDR2 SYDVKM. V shed 6 bases, J shed 4 bases, and the junction held 11 bases outside the gene matches. The CDR3: CASSVVQGQTYGYTF. In DNA form, the CDR3 reads TGTGCCAGCAGCGTTGTCCAGGGACAGACCTATGGCTACACCTTC.